This T cell receptor (beta chain) was retrieved from a study of graft-versus-host responses after intestinal transplantation. About this clone itself: Its antigen is undetermined.

Method: immunoSEQ multiplex PCR; TCRdb's copy keeps in-frame clones and lacks some. The sample contains over 100,000 clones, less than 90% of which appear only once. The sequence was collected from a human donor who received an intestinal transplant. This specimen was unstimulated CD4+ T cells sorted from spleen or lymph node cells, taken before intestinal transplant.

CDR3 nucleotide sequence: TGCGCCAGCAGCCAAGATCGACAGGGGGTACGGGAAAAACTGTTTTTT. Translating it yields CASSQDRQGVREKLFF. The chain employs TRBV4-1 and TRBJ1-4; TRBD1 agrees at 9 bases. The CDR3 consists of 16 residues. The V segment lost 0 bases and the J segment 8 bases; nucleotides outside the gene matches: 7. Germline V lookup: CDR1 MGHRA, CDR2 YSYEKL.